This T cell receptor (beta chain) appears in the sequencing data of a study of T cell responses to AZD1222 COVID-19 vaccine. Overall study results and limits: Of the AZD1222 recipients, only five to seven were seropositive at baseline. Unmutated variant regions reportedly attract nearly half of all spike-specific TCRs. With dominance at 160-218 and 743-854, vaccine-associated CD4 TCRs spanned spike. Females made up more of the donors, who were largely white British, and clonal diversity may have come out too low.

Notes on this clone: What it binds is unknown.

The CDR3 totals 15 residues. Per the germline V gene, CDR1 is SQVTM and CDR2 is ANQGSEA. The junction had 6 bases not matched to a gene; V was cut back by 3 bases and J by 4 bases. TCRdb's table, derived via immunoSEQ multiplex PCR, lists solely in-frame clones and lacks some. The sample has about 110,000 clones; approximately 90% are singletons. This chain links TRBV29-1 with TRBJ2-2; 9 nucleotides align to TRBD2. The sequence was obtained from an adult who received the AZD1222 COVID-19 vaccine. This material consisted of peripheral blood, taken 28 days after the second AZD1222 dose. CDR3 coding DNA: TGCAGCGTTGAGGCTAGCGGGAAAGCCACCGGGGAGCTGTTTTTT. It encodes CSVEASGKATGELFF.